These 13 T cell receptor beta chains were all obtained from the same sample, sequenced in a study of blood T cell repertoires in COVID-19. The assay was immunoSEQ multiplex PCR, and TCRdb's table has in-frame clones only and misses some. This repertoire shows roughly 81,000 clones, around 90% found once; its top ten account for roughly 8%. The sequencing sample was made of peripheral blood. These receptors were taken from a man aged 30 to 39 with acute or convalescent COVID-19.

V gene TRBV28 combines with J gene TRBJ2-1, with 8 nucleotides matching TRBD1. The CDR3 runs 14 residues. Germline CDR1 and CDR2: MDHEN and SYDVKM. V lost 6 bases to trimming and J lost 5 bases; unmatched junction nucleotides: 6. The CDR3 DNA is TGTGCCAGCAGAAAGGACAGGGATCACAATGAGCAGTTCTTC. This translates into CASRKDRDHNEQFF.

This sequence joins TRBV30 and TRBJ2-4; 7 nucleotides agree with TRBD1. This CDR3 region has 19 residues. With 2 bases clipped from V and 0 bases from J, the junction kept 16 bases outside the gene matches. Germline assignment: CDR1 GTSNPN and CDR2 SVGIG (reference sequence). The CDR3 nucleotides are TGTGCCTGGAGTTTACCGACAGGGCCAGGGATTCTAGCCAAAAACATTCAGTACTTC. It codes for CAWSLPTGPGILAKNIQYF. Drawing the rest from reference TRBV30 and TRBJ2-4, the complete variable domain is SQTIHQWPATLVQPVGSPLSLECTVEGTSNPNLYWYRQAAGRGLQLLFYSVGIGQISSEVPQNLSASRPQDRQFILSSKKLLLSDSGFYLCAWSLPTGPGILAKNIQYFGAGTRLSVL.

The chain recombines TRBV15 with TRBJ2-5; D may be TRBD2 (7 bases). Germline V gives CDR1 LNHNV, CDR2 YYDKDF (reference sequence). The CDR3 is 15 amino acids. Trimming removed 6 bases at V and 4 bases at J, with 18 bases between. The CDR3 region has the DNA TGTGCCACCAGAGGGGGGGGAATTGTTGCAGAGACCCAGTACTTC. Protein product: CATRGGGIVAETQYF. The full variable domain, in which reference TRBV15 and TRBJ2-5 provide the parts outside the CDR3, is DAMVIQNPRYQVTQFGKPVTLSCSQTLNHNVMYWYQQKSSQAPKLLFHYYDKDFNNEADTPDNFQSRRPNTSFCFLDIRSPGLGDTAMYLCATRGGGIVAETQYFGPGTRLLVL.

CDR3 sequence: CASSPGRAYEQYF. The CDR3, as DNA: TGTGCCAGCAGCCCCGGGAGGGCCTACGAGCAGTACTTC. V usage is TRBV3-1 (or the pseudogene TRBV3-2) and J usage is TRBJ2-7, with 8 positions matching TRBD2. The J segment lost 2 bases and the V segment lost 4 bases, leaving 1 base of the junction unmatched. Germline CDR1 reads LGHDT; CDR2 reads YNNKEL (reference sequence). The CDR3 totals 13 residues.

The CDR3 region has the DNA TGTGCCAGCAGAGCCCGGCCTAGCGAGGTCTACGAGCAGTACTTC. Amino acids: CASRARPSEVYEQYF. V is TRBV5-5 and J is TRBJ2-7; possible D gene TRBD2, 6 bases. CDR3 length: 15 residues. The V gene's germline CDR1 is SGHKS and CDR2 YYEKEE (reference sequence). V dropped 5 bases and J dropped 3 bases, with 18 bases sitting between them. The full variable domain, with the rest looked up from reference TRBV5-5 and TRBJ2-7, is DAGVTQSPTHLIKTRGQQVTLRCSPISGHKSVSWYQQVLGQGPQFIFQYYEKEERGRGNFPDRFSARQFPNYSSELNVNALLLGDSALYLCASRARPSEVYEQYFGPGTRLTVT.

The genes are TRBV4-1 and TRBJ2-2, with 10 bases lining up with TRBD1. Germline values: CDR1 MGHRA, CDR2 YSYEKL. The junction had 8 bases not matched to a gene; V was cut back by 6 bases and J by 1 base. CDR3 length: 17 residues. The CDR3 reads CASSYRRTGGNTGELFF. The DNA for the CDR3 is TGCGCCAGCAGTTATAGGAGGACAGGGGGGAACACCGGGGAGCTGTTTTTT.

The chain combines TRBV24-1 with TRBJ2-1; TRBD1 is a possible D gene (6 bases). In germline, CDR1 is KGHDR, CDR2 SFDVKD. The CDR3 totals 14 residues. V dropped 6 bases and J dropped 5 bases, with 13 bases sitting between them. Written as DNA, the CDR3 is TGTGCCACCAGTCTCCCCAGACAGGACAATGAGCAGTTCTTC. Translating gives CATSLPRQDNEQFF.

This chain connects TRBV11-2 to TRBJ2-7; 11 bases align to TRBD2. Germline assignment: CDR1 SGHAT and CDR2 FQNNGV. V shed 5 bases and J 4 bases; nucleotides not matched to a gene: 4. The CDR3 spans 14 residues. The DNA for the CDR3 is TGTGCCAGCAGCCCTAGCGGGAGGATTTACGAGCAGTACTTC. Translating it yields CASSPSGRIYEQYF.

This chain uses TRBV5-5 with TRBJ2-3; maybe TRBD1 (6 bases). Deletions cut 4 bases from V and 4 bases from J, with 16 bases between. The CDR3 loop spans 15 amino acids. Germline-derived CDR1 and CDR2 are SGHKS and YYEKEE (reference sequence). This CDR3 is CASSARDISPDTQYF. CDR3 in DNA: TGTGCCAGCAGCGCCCGGGACATAAGCCCAGATACGCAGTATTTT.

J is TRBJ1-5 and V is TRBV12-5; D remains ambiguous. V lost 0 bases, J lost 0 bases, and 9 bases lay in between. In germline, CDR1 is LGHNT, CDR2 FRNRAP. The CDR3 is 16 amino acids. Here the CDR3 reads CASGLVKAYSNQPQHF. As DNA, the CDR3 is TGTGCTAGTGGTTTGGTAAAAGCATATAGCAATCAGCCCCAGCATTTT.

V gene TRBV24-1 combines with J gene TRBJ2-1; D remains unclear. CDR3 length: 11 amino acids. CDR1 is KGHDR and CDR2 is SFDVKD in the germline V gene. V lost 5 bases to trimming and J lost 6 bases, with 4 bases between them. The CDR3 protein is CATSVRNEQFF. Written as DNA, the CDR3 is TGTGCCACCAGTGTTCGCAATGAGCAGTTCTTC.

The CDR3, as DNA: TGTGCCAGCAGCCCTGGGGGCCTTGAAGCTTTCTTT. This encodes CASSPGGLEAFF. The genes are TRBV7-2 and TRBJ1-1; tentatively, D is TRBD1 (6 bases). The V end lost 5 bases, the J end lost 7 bases, and 11 bases lay between the germline ends. Germline assignment: CDR1 SGHTA and CDR2 FQGNSA. This CDR3 has 12 amino acids.

Points on this clone: This same CDR3 is encoded by further DNA sequences in the sample. The chain carries TRBV28 and TRBJ2-1, with 8 nucleotides matching TRBD2. The V and J ends lost 4 bases and 0 bases, in that order; junction bases with no gene match: 2. The CDR3 consists of 15 residues. Germline values: CDR1 MDHEN, CDR2 SYDVKM. The CDR3 reads CASSSSGSSYNEQFF. CDR3 DNA: TGTGCCAGCAGTTCGAGCGGGAGCTCCTACAATGAGCAGTTCTTC.